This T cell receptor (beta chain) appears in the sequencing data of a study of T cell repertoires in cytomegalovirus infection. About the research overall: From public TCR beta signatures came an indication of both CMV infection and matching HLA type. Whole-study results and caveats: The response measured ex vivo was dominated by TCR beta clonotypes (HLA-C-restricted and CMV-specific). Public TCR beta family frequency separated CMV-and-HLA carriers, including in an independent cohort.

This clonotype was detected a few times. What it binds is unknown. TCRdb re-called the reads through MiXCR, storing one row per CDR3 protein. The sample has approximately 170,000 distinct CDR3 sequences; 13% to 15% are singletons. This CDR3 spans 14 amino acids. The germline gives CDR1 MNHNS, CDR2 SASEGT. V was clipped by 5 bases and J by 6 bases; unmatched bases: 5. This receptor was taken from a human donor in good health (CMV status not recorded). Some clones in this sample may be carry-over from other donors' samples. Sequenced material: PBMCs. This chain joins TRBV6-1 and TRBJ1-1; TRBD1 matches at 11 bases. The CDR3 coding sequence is TGTGCCAGCAGTCCCTTGGGACAGGGGGCTGAAGCTTTCTTT. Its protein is CASSPLGQGAEAFF.